Sequencing of this T cell receptor (beta chain) was carried out in a study of blood T cell repertoires in COVID-19. Looking at the study overall: Specimens from acute and convalescent COVID-19 originated in the United States, Italy and Spain.

CDR1 is LNHDA and CDR2 is SQIVND in the germline V gene (reference sequence). J gave up 1 base and V 5 bases, and 4 bases lay outside the gene matches. The CDR3 runs to 14 residues. Original processing methods: Reference gene primer amplification gave estimated nucleated cell counts. Produced via immunoSEQ multiplex PCR; TCRdb's table is partial and in-frame only. That table supplies the V and J calls and clone size; D and trimming were determined from the DNA. Found here are some 180,000 clones, around 90% of them singletons; the top ten hold about a fifth. The genes are TRBV19 and TRBJ1-1, with 7 bases fitting TRBD1. Source material: peripheral blood. This receptor was identified in a man in his 60s with active or convalescent COVID-19. The CDR3 DNA reads TGTGCCAGTAGTTTAAGACAGGGGAACACTGAAGCTTTCTTT. Amino acid sequence: CASSLRQGNTEAFF.